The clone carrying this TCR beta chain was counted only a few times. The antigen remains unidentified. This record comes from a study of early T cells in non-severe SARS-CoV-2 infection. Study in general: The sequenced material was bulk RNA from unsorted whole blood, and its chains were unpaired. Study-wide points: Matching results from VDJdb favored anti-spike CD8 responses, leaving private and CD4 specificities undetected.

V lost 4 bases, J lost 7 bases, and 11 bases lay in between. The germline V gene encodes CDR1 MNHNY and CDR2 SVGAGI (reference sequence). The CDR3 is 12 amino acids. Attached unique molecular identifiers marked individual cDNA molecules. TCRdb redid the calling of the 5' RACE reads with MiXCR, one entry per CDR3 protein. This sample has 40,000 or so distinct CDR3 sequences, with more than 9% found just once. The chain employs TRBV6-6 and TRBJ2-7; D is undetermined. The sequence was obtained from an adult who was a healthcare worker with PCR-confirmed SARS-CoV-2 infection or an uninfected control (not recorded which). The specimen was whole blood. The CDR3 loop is CASSFPPAEQYF. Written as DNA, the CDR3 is TGTGCCAGCAGTTTCCCGCCGGCAGAGCAGTACTTC.